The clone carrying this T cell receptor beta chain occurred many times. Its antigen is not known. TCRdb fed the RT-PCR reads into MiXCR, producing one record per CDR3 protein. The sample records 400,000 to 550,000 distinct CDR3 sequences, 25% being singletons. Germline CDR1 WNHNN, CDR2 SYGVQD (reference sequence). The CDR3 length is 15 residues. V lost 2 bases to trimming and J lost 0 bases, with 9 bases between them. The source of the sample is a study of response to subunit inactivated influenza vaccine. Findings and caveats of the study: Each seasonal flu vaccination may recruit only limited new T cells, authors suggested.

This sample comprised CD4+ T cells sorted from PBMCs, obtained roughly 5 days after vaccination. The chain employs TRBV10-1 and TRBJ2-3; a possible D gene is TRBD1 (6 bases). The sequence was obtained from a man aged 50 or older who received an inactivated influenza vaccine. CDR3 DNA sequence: TGCGCCAGCAGTGAGAGGACAGCTAGCACAGATACGCAGTATTTT. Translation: CASSERTASTDTQYF.